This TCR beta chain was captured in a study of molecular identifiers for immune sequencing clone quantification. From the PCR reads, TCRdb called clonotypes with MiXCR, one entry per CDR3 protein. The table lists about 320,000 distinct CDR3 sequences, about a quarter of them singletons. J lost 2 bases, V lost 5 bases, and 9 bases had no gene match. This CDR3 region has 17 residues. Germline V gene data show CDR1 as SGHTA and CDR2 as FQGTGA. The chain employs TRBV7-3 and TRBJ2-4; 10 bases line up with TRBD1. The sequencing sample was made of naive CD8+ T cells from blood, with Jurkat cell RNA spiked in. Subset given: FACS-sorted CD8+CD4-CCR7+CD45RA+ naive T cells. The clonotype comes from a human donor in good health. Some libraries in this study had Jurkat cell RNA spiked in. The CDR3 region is CASSPGTGELTKNIQYF. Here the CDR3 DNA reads TGTGCCAGCAGCCCTGGGACAGGGGAGCTAACCAAAAACATTCAGTACTTC.